This T cell receptor beta chain originates from a study of naive and memory T cell subsets. Whole-study results and caveats: From naive to CM, EM and EMRA, diversity decreased and Gini increased.

This CDR3 is built from 14 residues. Germline V gene data show CDR1 as SGHRS and CDR2 as YFSETQ. V lost 0 bases to trimming and J lost 9 bases; unmatched junction nucleotides: 4. The beta constant-region primer was an equimolar mix of two oligonucleotides covering TRBC1 and TRBC2. TCRdb independently ran MiXCR on the UMI-ligation and nested PCR reads; one entry per CDR3 protein. The table has around 160,000 distinct CDR3 sequences, over 15% seen once. This clonotype appeared a few times. Its cognate antigen is unknown. Sequenced sample: naive CD4+ T cells from blood. The receptor's source is a human donor in good health. The chain combines TRBV5-1 with TRBJ2-1; the match to TRBD2 covers 9 bases. This CDR3 is CASSLASGTTEQFF. In nucleotides, the CDR3 is TGCGCCAGCAGCTTGGCTAGCGGGACGACTGAGCAGTTCTTC.